This TCR beta chain was identified during a study of beta chain features in type 1 diabetes. Study summary: The study found patients and healthy donors alike in age, gender and cell yields.

This clone was seen a few times. The whole isolated RNA underwent reverse transcription, so sequencing captured expressed TCRB transcripts. Using immunoSEQ multiplex PCR, the repertoire was profiled, and TCRdb retains in-frame clones only, with some absent. Here the sample spans 130,000 to 150,000 clones, about 44% being singletons. Isolation of CD4+ naive, central memory, regulatory and stem cell-like memory cells was achieved by sorting via CD45RO/CCR7/CD25/CD127/CD95/CD27. Germline V gene lookup returns CDR1 SEHNR and CDR2 FQNEAQ (reference sequence). The length of the CDR3 is 13 residues. Trimming removed 3 bases from V and 5 bases from J, with 9 bases in between.

The sequencing sample was made of Tregs from blood. This clonotype originated in a man aged 18 to 30 in good health. This sequence joins TRBV7-9 and TRBJ2-3; D is undetermined. The CDR3 DNA is TGTGCCAGCAGCTTCCTAAACAGAGATACGCAGTATTTT. Translation: CASSFLNRDTQYF.